This TCR beta chain was documented in a study of blood T cell repertoires in COVID-19. Produced via immunoSEQ multiplex PCR; TCRdb's table is partial and in-frame only. The sample records just over 90,000 clones, approximately 80% being singletons. The sequencing sample was made of peripheral blood. The TCR originated in a human donor in a cohort sampled during active COVID-19.

The chain's CDR3 is CASSIRRSRGDEKLFF. As DNA, the CDR3 is TGTGCCAGTAGTATTCGACGCAGCAGGGGGGATGAAAAACTGTTTTTT. The chain uses TRBV19 and TRBJ1-4, with 7 bases aligning to TRBD1. Germline lookup yields CDR1 LNHDA and CDR2 SQIVND (reference sequence). This CDR3 has 16 amino acids. V lost 3 bases, J lost 6 bases, and 10 bases stayed unmatched.